This T cell receptor (beta chain) was identified during a study of radiotherapy plus CTLA-4 blockade in lung cancer. Study-level findings and limits: It was early blood T cell clone dynamics, with interferon-beta, that reportedly best predicted response. TCR clones originating in tumors grew in number in blood after radiotherapy plus ipilimumab.

Sequencing was performed with immunoSEQ multiplex PCR; in TCRdb, only in-frame clones are kept and a portion is missing. There are some 66,000 clones in the sample; over 80% occur only once, and about 4.3% lies in the top ten. Germline CDR1 PRHDT, CDR2 FYEKMQ (reference sequence). Trimming left V 0 bases short and J 8 bases short, with 10 bases between. The CDR3 spans 14 residues. This clone was counted a few times. The antigen is undetermined. Enrolled patients, whose metastatic non-small-cell lung cancer was chemo-refractory, received focal radiation plus CTLA-4 blockade with ipilimumab. The TCR was taken from a human donor with non-small cell lung cancer who had a partial response to radiotherapy plus ipilimumab. The starting material was peripheral blood, obtained from a patient treated with radiotherapy plus ipilimumab. V and J are TRBV13 and TRBJ1-4, with D unresolved. CDR3 coding DNA: TGTGCCAGCAGCTTAGGACCGGCGGGGGAAAAACTGTTTTTT. Protein: CASSLGPAGEKLFF. Looking up the rest from reference TRBV13 and TRBJ1-4 gives the full variable domain: AAGVIQSPRHLIKEKRETATLKCYPIPRHDTVYWYQQGPGQDPQFLISFYEKMQSDKGSIPDRFSAQQFSDYHSELNMSSLELGDSALYFCASSLGPAGEKLFFGSGTQLSVL.